The next 14 T cell receptor beta chains were all read from a single sample in a study of blood T cell repertoires in COVID-19. The method was immunoSEQ multiplex PCR; TCRdb's version includes in-frame clones alone and lacks a portion of them. The profile shows roughly 190,000 clones, around 90% of them singletons. The specimen sequenced was peripheral blood. These receptors were taken from a man aged 50-60 years with acute or convalescent COVID-19.

This chain uses TRBV27 with TRBJ1-6; 7 bases are a match to TRBD1. The germline gives CDR1 MNHEY, CDR2 SMNVEV (reference sequence). With 5 bases clipped from V and 4 bases from J, the junction kept 11 bases outside the gene matches. The CDR3 has 17 amino acids. CDR3 amino acids: CASSTERRDRYNSPLHF. The CDR3 DNA sequence: TGTGCCAGCAGTACGGAACGCAGGGACAGATATAATTCACCCCTCCACTTT.

The CDR3: CASSLRGGAEFF. DNA of the CDR3: TGTGCCAGCAGCTTAAGGGGGGGCGCAGAATTCTTC. The chain uses TRBV13 and TRBJ2-1, with a possible D match to TRBD2 (7 bases). The CDR3 consists of 12 residues. CDR1 and CDR2 from the germline V gene are PRHDT and FYEKMQ (reference sequence). Trimming left V 2 bases short and J 16 bases short, with 15 bases between.

V and J are TRBV9 and TRBJ2-5; 11 bases fit TRBD2. J was trimmed by 0 bases and V by 3 bases; bases with no gene match: 4. Germline values: CDR1 SGDLS, CDR2 YYNGEE. The CDR3 length is 16 residues. The CDR3 protein is CASSAPSGGYQETQYF. CDR3 DNA sequence: TGTGCCAGCAGCGCCCCTAGCGGGGGGTACCAAGAGACCCAGTACTTC.

This chain links TRBV27 with TRBJ1-6; weak D call: TRBD1 (6 bases). This CDR3 has 14 residues. Germline CDR1 MNHEY, CDR2 SMNVEV (reference sequence). The V gene lost 4 bases and the J gene lost 7 bases, with 11 bases spanning the gap. CDR3 DNA: TGTGCCAGCAGTTGGACAGTCGGAAATTCACCCCTCCACTTT. Translation gives CASSWTVGNSPLHF.

The chain links TRBV9 to TRBJ2-3, with a possible D match to TRBD2 (6 bases). CDR3 length equals 14 residues. Trimming shortened V by 2 bases and J by 6 bases, and 13 bases separated the two germline ends. From germline, CDR1 is SGDLS and CDR2 YYNGEE. The CDR3 DNA is TGTGCCAGCAGCGTCGTCGGGAGTGATGATACGCAGTATTTT. This codes for CASSVVGSDDTQYF.

The chain has TRBV6-5 and TRBJ1-3; unclear D gene. This CDR3 region has 11 residues. V was trimmed by 4 bases and J by 11 bases, leaving 9 bases between them. Germline V gene data show CDR1 as MNHEY and CDR2 as SVGAGI. The CDR3 loop is CASSSPGAIYF. The CDR3 DNA reads TGTGCCAGCAGTTCCCCCGGGGCCATATATTTT.

A note on this clone: A read error may produce the germline difference seen at one junction end. V and J are TRBV27 and TRBJ1-4; 7 bases are a match to TRBD1. The CDR3 consists of 14 residues. Germline loops: CDR1 MNHEY, CDR2 SMNVEV (reference sequence). CDR3: CSSSQGGEGEKLFF. Written as DNA, the CDR3 is TGTTCCAGCAGTCAAGGGGGCGAGGGCGAAAAACTGTTTTTT.

The chain employs TRBV7-8 and TRBJ1-2; 7 bases align to TRBD1. The germline V gene encodes CDR1 SGHVS and CDR2 FQNEAQ. This CDR3 spans 15 amino acids. After removal of 3 bases from V and 3 bases from J, the junction contained 7 bases not matched to a gene. In DNA, the CDR3 is TGTGCCAGCAGCTTTGCTGCTGGACAGGACTATGGCTACACCTTC. Translated, it gives CASSFAAGQDYGYTF.

The chain uses TRBV6-5 and TRBJ1-2; 11 bases align to TRBD1. CDR1 and CDR2 from the germline V gene are MNHEY and SVGAGI. The junction had 8 bases not matched to a gene; V was cut back by 7 bases and J by 7 bases. The CDR3 extends over 14 amino acids. The CDR3 coding sequence is TGTGCCAGCACCCCGGGACAGGGGGTCCTTGGCTACACCTTC. It is translated as CASTPGQGVLGYTF.

V and J are TRBV19 and TRBJ1-5, with 8 bases lining up with TRBD1. The CDR3 extends over 15 amino acids. Germline assignment: CDR1 LNHDA and CDR2 SQIVND (reference sequence). V was pared by 5 bases and J by 4 bases, with 7 bases of the junction left unmatched. The CDR3 nucleotides read TGTGCCAGTAGTGATCTTGGGACAGGAAATCAGCCCCAGCATTTT. Its translation: CASSDLGTGNQPQHF.

The rearrangement links TRBV4-3 to TRBJ2-5, with a tentative D call TRBD1 (5 bases). Trimming pared 2 bases from V and 1 base from J, leaving 17 bases between. This CDR3 is 17 amino acids long. Germline lookup yields CDR1 LGHNA and CDR2 YSLEER. The CDR3 region has the DNA TGCGCCAGCAGCCAAAACAGACAGATCTTCCGCCAAGAGACCCAGTACTTC. Translated, it gives CASSQNRQIFRQETQYF.

This sequence joins TRBV6-5 and TRBJ1-2; D is perhaps TRBD1 (6 bases). The V and J ends lost 0 bases and 6 bases respectively, with 11 bases between them. There are 14 residues in the CDR3. Per the germline V gene, CDR1 is MNHEY and CDR2 is SVGAGI. DNA of the CDR3: TGTGCCAGCAGTTACTCCTACAGGGAGAATGGCTACACCTTC. It encodes CASSYSYRENGYTF.

The rearrangement joins TRBV7-9 to TRBJ2-7; the match to TRBD2 covers 7 bases. This CDR3 spans 14 amino acids. The V gene end was trimmed by 0 bases and the J gene end by 7 bases; junction bases not matched to a gene: 6. Germline CDR1 reads SEHNR; CDR2 reads FQNEAQ (reference sequence). The CDR3 sequence is CASSLAGGPREQYF. CDR3 DNA: TGTGCCAGCAGCTTAGCGGGAGGGCCGAGGGAGCAGTACTTC.

CDR3 DNA: TGTGCCAGCAGCTTATCAAATTTCGGGACAGGGGGTATCGCCTACAATGAGCAGTTCTTC. It yields the protein CASSLSNFGTGGIAYNEQFF. The chain joins TRBV7-8 to TRBJ2-1; 11 bases are a match to TRBD1. This CDR3 is built from 20 residues. The ends lost 2 bases at V and 2 bases at J; junction bases unmatched: 14. Germline CDR1 reads SGHVS; CDR2 reads FQNEAQ.